This T cell receptor beta chain was recorded in a study of OX40 agonist ivuxolimab in advanced cancers. Overall study results and limits: The study did not work out the antigen specificity of the expanded peripheral T cells. Both blood CD4+ and CD8+ T cells showed clonal growth by week 6 at 0.1 to 3.0 mg/kg. Certain nonresponders additionally had low normalized T-cell clonal expansion.

CDR3 length: 20 amino acids. Sampling of blood occurred at baseline, cycle 4 day 1, and cycle 7 day 1. TCRdb keeps only in-frame clones here, not all; method: immunoSEQ multiplex PCR. The table lists under 70,000 clones, about 85% of them singletons. Remarks on this clone: Its cognate antigen is unknown.

The receptor was derived from an adult with an advanced solid tumor such as melanoma, head and neck, liver or kidney cancer. This specimen consisted of CD4+ or CD8+ T cells sorted from blood, obtained in a trial of the OX40 agonist ivuxolimab. The V gene is TRBV21-1, the J gene TRBJ2-6; TRBD1, the table's D call, was not compared with the DNA. TRBV21-1 is flagged as a pseudogene. The CDR3 protein is CASSKETPGDSRSGANVLTF. The DNA for the CDR3 is TGTGCCAGCAGCAAAGAGACCCCCGGGGACAGTCGCTCTGGGGCCAACGTCCTGACTTTC.